This T cell receptor beta chain appears in the sequencing data of a study of naive and memory T cell subsets (dated by TCRdb to about 2017). Turning to the overall study: Sorted naive and memory T cell subsets from peripheral blood were analyzed in the study using a UMI-based, open-source pipeline for TCR alpha and beta sequencing. RNA was DNase-treated and reverse transcribed with TCR constant-region primers, mostly using SuperScript III. Complete agreement was observed between the functional CMV T cell responses and the IgG serology results.

Separate amplification of TCR alpha and beta chain libraries was performed from the second PCR step onward. To determine each donor's CMV status, fresh PBMCs were stimulated overnight with CMV viral lysate, and IFNgamma production from CD4+ T cells was then assessed. Using Miltenyi beads, CD4 T cells were first positively selected, and CD8 T cells were then positively selected from the CD4-negative fraction. Cells stained for CD3, CD4, CD8, CD45RA, CD27 and a live/dead dye were sorted on a BD Aria II into four subsets by CD45RA and CD27. A few healthy volunteers provided blood, and each donor's sample was split into CD4 and CD8 T cells and then further divided into four differentiation subsets. About 110 ml of peripheral blood was drawn per donor, and PBMC were isolated by Ficoll-Paque PLUS density-gradient centrifugation. Sorted cells were lysed in RLT buffer, and RNA was extracted with a Qiagen RNeasy kit and stored at -80°C.

The trim is 7 bases for V and 1 base for J, with a gap of 9 bases between the germline ends. The germline V gene supplies CDR1 MGHDK and CDR2 SYGVNS. Counted from cysteine to phenylalanine, this CDR3 has 13 amino acids. Of the read, only the CDR3 DNA is kept; its 39 bases are in frame from base 1. Receptor libraries were prepared by UMI-ligation and nested PCR. The beta constant-region primer consisted of an equimolar mixture of two oligonucleotides that together covered TRBC1 and TRBC2. A single-stranded oligonucleotide bearing the SP2 primer plus a 12-nucleotide UMI was ligated onto the 3' end of the cDNA by T4 RNA ligase 1. The ligated cDNA went through four rounds of PCR with nested alpha and beta constant-region primers together with the SP2 primer. The ligation reaction was kept at 16 degrees C for 20-24 hours. PCR2 was usually performed as a SYBR Green qPCR and halted at a preset threshold so that over-amplification would not occur. All purifications after the first were performed with Agencourt AMPure XP magnetic beads. Libraries were quantified by Qubit and checked on a TapeStation, with a main peak expected near 650 bp. Sequencing of the pooled libraries was done on an Illumina MiSeq using v2 2x251 paired-end kits, which typically yielded roughly 0.9-2.1 million reads per sample. Each sample's library went into the pool at approximately 4.3 nM, and 5-7% PhiX was added to help with cluster recognition. The authors' pipeline ran thus. FASTQ reads processed by Demultiplexor were assigned V and J genes by Decombinator through tag matching that tolerated a single base-pair mismatch. Collapsinator relied on UMIs to fix sequencing errors as well as frequency errors caused by PCR heterogeneity. TCRs were translated and CDR3s were extracted from the conserved cysteine to the FGXG phenylalanine by CDR3Translator, with non-productive sequences being flagged. Gini, Shannon entropy and inverse Simpson indices were calculated on repertoires subsampled to equal numbers of UMI-defined TCRs. Within the linear range, a power law was fitted by maximum likelihood to the distributions of clonotype abundance. When run on a single naive CD8 sample, MIGEC and the pipeline yielded similar UMI counts, similar unique TCR numbers and similar clonal distributions. Repertoires were searched for roughly 7,300 CMV-associated CDR3 sequences compiled from VDJdb and a published dataset. TCRdb reprocessing: public reads trimmed at Q25 with fastp, clones called with MiXCR, in-frame beta chains kept. Rows are unified per CDR3 protein, each entry keeping the most common DNA and genes. TCRdb, not the authors, supplied the V and J calls. The sample table shows tens of thousands of distinct CDR3 sequences, and around 12% are seen once. The ten largest clonotypes hold approximately 0.94% of the sample.

Paper-wide results and their limitations: RNA-based TCR counts may be affected by expression changes linked to T cell activation and differentiation. No ground truth was available to validate the repertoire findings for the naive and memory subsets. Gini index rose and Shannon and inverse Simpson diversity fell from naive through CM, EM and EMRA in both CD4 and CD8 cells. A clonotype was defined as a single alpha or beta chain sequence rather than as a paired alpha/beta receptor. TCR abundance followed a power law with an exponent that was different for naive and memory subsets but consistent across the three individuals. After error correction, over 95% of naive TCR sequences appeared only once, giving much steeper abundance distributions than memory subsets.

This clonotype came up a few times. Its antigen is still unknown. There are no base qualities to consult, and no much larger clone falls within one base. This chain joins TRBV25-1 to TRBJ2-3; the D gene remains uncertain. Sequenced input: central memory CD4+ T cells from blood. In light of the paper, this sample's cell subset or site label describes: central memory, CD45RA- CD27+. This sequence originates from a human donor in good health. The nucleotides are TGTGCCAGCACCGTAACAGGCACAGATACGCAGTATTTT. It is translated as CASTVTGTDTQYF.